One sample yielded the 27 T cell receptor beta chains listed below, sequenced in a study of shared clonotypes between healthy human individuals. TCRdb's copy holds only in-frame clones and misses some; the assay was immunoSEQ multiplex PCR. In the table there are 1,500,000 or so clones, around 98.5% of which are singletons. The specimen was naive CD4+ T cells sorted from blood. The subset was: CD45RA+ positively selected. The receptor source for this set is a man in his thirties or forties in good health.

V is TRBV30 and J is TRBJ1-1; the D is unclear. Trimming removed 7 bases at V and 7 bases at J, with 13 bases between. Germline values: CDR1 GTSNPN, CDR2 SVGIG (reference sequence). This CDR3 region has 11 residues. The DNA for the CDR3 is TGTGCCTTAAGCGGGCTGTATGAAGCTTTCTTT. This gives the protein CALSGLYEAFF.

The chain employs TRBV5-1 and TRBJ2-1; TRBD1 matches at 10 bases. The CDR3 runs 19 residues. The germline V gene encodes CDR1 SGHRS and CDR2 YFSETQ. With 0 bases clipped from V and 8 bases from J, the junction kept 17 bases outside the gene matches. CDR3 residues: CASSLARRPDRGVQDEQFF. CDR3 nucleotides: TGCGCCAGCAGCTTGGCACGGCGCCCGGACAGGGGGGTTCAAGATGAGCAGTTCTTC.

J is TRBJ1-2 and V is TRBV5-6, with TRBD1 identical over 9 bases. With V trimmed by 4 bases and J by 4 bases, 11 bases remained unmatched. This CDR3 has 16 amino acids. Germline CDR1 is SGHDT and CDR2 is YYEEEE. CDR3 loop: CASSAHPGQGSYGYTF. In DNA, the CDR3 is TGTGCCAGCAGCGCGCACCCGGGACAGGGCTCCTATGGCTACACCTTC.

The rearrangement links TRBV19 to TRBJ2-3; 7 bases are a match to TRBD1. The germline CDR1 and CDR2 sequences are LNHDA and SQIVND (reference sequence). CDR3 length: 17 residues. Unmatched junction bases numbered 8, after V lost 2 bases and J lost 0 bases. CDR3 nucleotide sequence: TGTGCCAGTAGTATACGACAGGGACAACGTAGCACAGATACGCAGTATTTT. Protein sequence: CASSIRQGQRSTDTQYF. Supplemented by reference TRBV19 and TRBJ2-3, the full variable domain reads DGGITQSPKYLFRKEGQNVTLSCEQNLNHDAMYWYRQDPGQGLRLIYYSQIVNDFQKGDIAEGYSVSREKKESFPLTVTSAQKNPTAFYLCASSIRQGQRSTDTQYFGPGTRLTVL.

The chain combines TRBV11-2 with TRBJ1-5; a weak D match, TRBD1 (6 bases). Germline V CDR1 and CDR2: SGHAT, FQNNGV. The CDR3 spans 15 residues. Trimming took off 1 base at V and 7 bases at J, with 14 bases between the two ends. CDR3 region: CASSLGPGGRQPQHF. The CDR3 nucleotides are TGTGCCAGCAGCTTAGGTCCCGGGGGGCGCCAGCCCCAGCATTTT.

About this clone itself: Other DNA variants within this sample encode the same CDR3. V gene TRBV5-1 combines with J gene TRBJ1-1; D is undetermined. The V end was cut by 0 bases, the J end by 0 bases, with 6 bases between. Germline V CDR1 and CDR2: SGHRS, YFSETQ. The CDR3 is 14 residues long. CDR3 coding DNA: TGCGCCAGCAGCTTGGAAGGGTTGAACACTGAAGCTTTCTTT. Amino acids: CASSLEGLNTEAFF.

This chain joins TRBV7-3 and TRBJ1-1; TRBD1 agrees at 7 bases. This CDR3 is built from 15 residues. Germline assignment: CDR1 SGHTA and CDR2 FQGTGA. V lost 4 bases and J lost 5; bases outside the gene matches: 10. DNA for the CDR3: TGTGCCAGCAGCTCCCAGGTAGGGGGCGCGACTGAAGCTTTCTTT. Protein: CASSSQVGGATEAFF.

V and J are TRBV18 and TRBJ1-1; perhaps TRBD1 as D (5 bases). CDR3 length: 14 residues. Germline loops: CDR1 KGHSH, CDR2 LQKENI. Trimming stripped 3 bases from V and 5 bases from J, with 13 bases between. This chain's CDR3 is CASSPRQRGTEAFF. In DNA form, the CDR3 reads TGTGCCAGCTCACCTCGACAGCGAGGGACTGAAGCTTTCTTT.

Note on this clone: Other DNA sequences in the same sample also yield this CDR3. This chain links TRBV19 with TRBJ2-2; D uncertain. Germline CDR1 is LNHDA and CDR2 is SQIVND (reference sequence). The V and J ends lost 5 bases and 0 bases respectively, with 7 bases between them. This CDR3 spans 14 amino acids. This CDR3 reads CASSRDTNTGELFF. Here the CDR3 DNA reads TGTGCCAGTAGTCGCGACACGAACACCGGGGAGCTGTTTTTT.

V is TRBV29-1 and J is TRBJ1-4; tentatively, D is TRBD1 (5 bases). This CDR3 has 15 residues. Germline V lookup: CDR1 SQVTM, CDR2 ANQGSEA. V was trimmed by 6 bases and J by 6 bases, leaving 20 bases between them. The CDR3 nucleotides read TGCAGCGTCGACGCCGGGGAAGGGGACTATGAAAAACTGTTTTTT. Its translation: CSVDAGEGDYEKLFF.

V is TRBV4-1 and J is TRBJ1-2; D is undetermined. The V gene's germline CDR1 is MGHRA and CDR2 YSYEKL. The V gene lost 0 bases and the J gene lost 7 bases, with 12 bases spanning the gap. The CDR3 covers 14 residues. DNA of the CDR3: TGCGCCAGCAGCCAAGAATCTGGACCCCCTGGCTACACCTTC. Translated: CASSQESGPPGYTF.

The chain has TRBV18 and TRBJ2-6; no definite D call. Germline V gene sequence: CDR1 KGHSH, CDR2 LQKENI. Between the trimmed V and J ends, which lost 5 bases and 0 bases, there was a span of 8 bases. The CDR3 is 15 amino acids. The CDR3, as DNA: TGTGCCAGCTCAGATACGGACTCTGGGGCCAACGTCCTGACTTTC. Amino acids: CASSDTDSGANVLTF.

This chain uses TRBV11-3 with TRBJ2-1; 7 nucleotides align to TRBD2. V lost 5 bases, J lost 10 bases, and 11 bases stayed unmatched. The CDR3 contains 14 residues. From germline, CDR1 is SGHNT and CDR2 YENEEA. The CDR3: CASSPGLSSGEQFF. The CDR3 nucleotides are TGTGCCAGCAGCCCAGGACTTAGTAGCGGGGAGCAGTTCTTC. The full variable domain, in which reference TRBV11-3 and TRBJ2-1 provide the parts outside the CDR3, is EAGVVQSPRYKIIEKKQPVAFWCNPISGHNTLYWYLQNLGQGPELLIRYENEEAVDDSQLPKDRFSAERLKGVDSTLKIQPAELGDSAVYLCASSPGLSSGEQFFGPGTRLTVL.

This clone has only one observation. The chain carries TRBV5-6 and TRBJ1-2, with D unclear. The CDR3 consists of 15 residues. From germline, CDR1 is SGHDT and CDR2 YYEEEE. V lost 3 bases, J lost 1 base, and 13 bases lay in between. This CDR3 reads CASSSGIGINYGYTF. CDR3 DNA: TGTGCCAGCAGCTCGGGGATCGGGATTAACTATGGCTACACCTTC.

The rearrangement uses TRBV11-2 and TRBJ2-7; D may be TRBD2 (5 bases). Germline CDR1 and CDR2: SGHAT and FQNNGV. The CDR3 consists of 14 residues. Trimming removed 5 bases at V and 3 bases at J, with 14 bases between. The chain's CDR3 is CASSRIRGSYEQYF. The CDR3 DNA sequence: TGTGCCAGCAGCCGTATTCGGGGAAGCTACGAGCAGTACTTC. Drawing the rest from reference TRBV11-2 and TRBJ2-7, the complete variable domain is EAGVAQSPRYKIIEKRQSVAFWCNPISGHATLYWYQQILGQGPKLLIQFQNNGVVDDSQLPKDRFSAERLKGVDSTLKIQPAKLEDSAVYLCASSRIRGSYEQYFGPGTRLTVT.

As for this clone: Other DNA sequences in the same sample also yield this CDR3. V usage is TRBV5-1 and J usage is TRBJ1-1; D gene unclear. V was pared by 0 bases and J by 2 bases, with 5 bases between. This CDR3 has 13 amino acids. Germline CDR1 SGHRS, CDR2 YFSETQ. The CDR3 sequence is CASSLESNTEAFF. CDR3 in DNA: TGCGCCAGCAGCTTGGAGAGTAACACTGAAGCTTTCTTT.

The chain employs TRBV5-4 and TRBJ2-3; 10 bases are a match to TRBD2. V gave up 4 bases and J gave up 0 bases; unmatched junction bases: 8. This CDR3 spans 17 amino acids. Germline loops: CDR1 SGHNT, CDR2 YYREEE (reference sequence). CDR3 amino acids: CASSPGTSATSTDTQYF. The DNA for the CDR3 is TGTGCCAGCAGCCCGGGGACTAGCGCGACCAGCACAGATACGCAGTATTTT.

V is TRBV14 and J is TRBJ2-7, with 15 bases fitting TRBD2. Germline V gives CDR1 SGHDN, CDR2 FVKESK. Unmatched junction bases numbered 15, after V lost 5 bases and J lost 7 bases. The CDR3 has 18 residues. The CDR3 DNA reads TGTGCCAGCAGCATCTTCGCGATGGGACTAGCGGGAGGAGGAGAGCAGTACTTC. Protein: CASSIFAMGLAGGGEQYF.

This clone was counted once. The V gene is TRBV7-3, the J gene TRBJ2-3; 7 positions agree with TRBD2. Germline CDR1 reads SGHTA; CDR2 reads FQGTGA. CDR3 length: 16 residues. V gave up 5 bases and J gave up 0 bases; unmatched junction bases: 8. The CDR3: CASSPFKAGSTDTQYF. CDR3 coding DNA: TGTGCCAGCAGCCCCTTCAAAGCGGGGAGCACAGATACGCAGTATTTT.

This chain connects TRBV9 to TRBJ2-1; D is perhaps TRBD1 (5 bases). This CDR3 spans 18 amino acids. V lost 3 bases and J lost 6, with 25 bases in between. Germline CDR1 and CDR2: SGDLS and YYNGEE. The DNA for the CDR3 is TGTGCCAGCAGCGCGATGGATCCCGTAGTAGGGGTTGGCAATGAGCAGTTCTTC. Encoded protein: CASSAMDPVVGVGNEQFF.

The chain couples TRBV10-3 to TRBJ2-5; a possible D gene is TRBD1 (7 bases). The length of the CDR3 is 15 residues. Germline lookup yields CDR1 ENHRY and CDR2 SYGVKD. Trimming took off 5 bases at V and 1 base at J, with 14 bases between the two ends. The CDR3 region is CAISSGGTAQETQYF. The CDR3 DNA follows: TGTGCCATCAGTAGTGGGGGGACAGCCCAAGAGACCCAGTACTTC.

The V and J genes are TRBV7-2 and TRBJ2-5, with D possibly TRBD2 on 7 matching bases. Looked up from germline, CDR1 is SGHTA and CDR2 is FQGNSA. The CDR3 covers 13 residues. V was trimmed by 6 bases and J by 5 bases, leaving 13 bases between them. For the CDR3, the DNA is TGTGCCAGCAGTCGGGGGGCGTTGGAGACCCAGTACTTC. Translated, it gives CASSRGALETQYF.

The CDR3 sequence: CASSLVLGLAGKETQYF. The DNA of the CDR3 is TGTGCCAGCAGCTTAGTTTTGGGGCTAGCGGGAAAAGAGACCCAGTACTTC. The rearrangement joins TRBV7-9 to TRBJ2-5, with TRBD2 matching over 9 bases. J lost 3 bases, V lost 1 base, and 9 bases had no gene match. Looked up from germline, CDR1 is SEHNR and CDR2 is FQNEAQ (reference sequence). The CDR3 runs 17 residues.

This sequence joins TRBV15 and TRBJ2-1, with D uncertain. The CDR3 is made up of 13 amino acids. Looked up from germline, CDR1 is LNHNV and CDR2 is YYDKDF (reference sequence). V was cut by 0 bases and J by 8 bases, with 8 bases left in between. The CDR3 is CATSRDLPDEQFF. The CDR3, as DNA: TGTGCCACCAGCAGAGATTTACCGGATGAGCAGTTCTTC.

The chain has TRBV7-6 and TRBJ1-5, with 9 positions matching TRBD1. With V trimmed by 2 bases and J by 7 bases, 9 bases remained unmatched. Looked up from germline, CDR1 is SGHVS and CDR2 is FNYEAQ. This CDR3 spans 16 amino acids. The CDR3 loop reads CASSLLTGQGNQPQHF. The CDR3 DNA reads TGTGCCAGCAGCTTACTGACCGGACAGGGGAACCAGCCCCAGCATTTT.

The genes are TRBV7-2 and TRBJ2-1, with D perhaps TRBD1 (6 bases). This CDR3 spans 12 amino acids. V lost 5 bases to trimming and J lost 11 bases, with 13 bases between them. Per germline, CDR1 SGHTA and CDR2 FQGNSA. The CDR3 loop is CASSQAGVQQFF. The CDR3, as DNA: TGTGCCAGCAGCCAAGCAGGGGTTCAGCAGTTCTTC.

The chain uses TRBV10-3 and TRBJ1-5; D not certain. Trimming removed 2 bases at V and 6 bases at J, with 5 bases between. CDR3 length: 12 residues. CDR1 is ENHRY, CDR2 SYGVKD, per germline. The CDR3 sequence is CAISEGPQPQHF. In DNA, the CDR3 is TGTGCCATCAGTGAGGGACCTCAGCCCCAGCATTTT.